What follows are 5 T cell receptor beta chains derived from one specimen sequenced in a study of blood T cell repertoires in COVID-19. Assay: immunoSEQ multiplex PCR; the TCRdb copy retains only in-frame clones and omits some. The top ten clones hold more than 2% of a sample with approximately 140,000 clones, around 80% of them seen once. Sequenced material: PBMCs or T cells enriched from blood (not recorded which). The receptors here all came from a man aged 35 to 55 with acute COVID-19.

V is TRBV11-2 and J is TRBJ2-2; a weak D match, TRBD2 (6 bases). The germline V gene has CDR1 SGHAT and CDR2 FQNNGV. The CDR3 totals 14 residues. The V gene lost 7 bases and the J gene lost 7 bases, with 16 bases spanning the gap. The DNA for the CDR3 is TGTGCCAGCACCCTTACAGCGGGCGGCGGGGAGCTGTTTTTT. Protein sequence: CASTLTAGGGELFF.

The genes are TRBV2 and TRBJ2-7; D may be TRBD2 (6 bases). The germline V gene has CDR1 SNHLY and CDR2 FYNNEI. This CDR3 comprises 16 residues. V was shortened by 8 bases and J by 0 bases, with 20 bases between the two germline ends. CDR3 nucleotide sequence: TGTGCCAGCGGGGAGGAGGCCGACTTTATCTCCTACGAGCAGTACTTC. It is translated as CASGEEADFISYEQYF.

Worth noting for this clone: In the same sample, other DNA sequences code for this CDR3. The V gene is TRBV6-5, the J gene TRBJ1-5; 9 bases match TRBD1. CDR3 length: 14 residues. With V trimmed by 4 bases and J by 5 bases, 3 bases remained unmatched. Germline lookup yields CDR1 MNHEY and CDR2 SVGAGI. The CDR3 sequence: CASSLQGAHQPQHF. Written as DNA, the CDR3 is TGTGCCAGCAGTTTACAGGGGGCTCATCAGCCCCAGCATTTT.

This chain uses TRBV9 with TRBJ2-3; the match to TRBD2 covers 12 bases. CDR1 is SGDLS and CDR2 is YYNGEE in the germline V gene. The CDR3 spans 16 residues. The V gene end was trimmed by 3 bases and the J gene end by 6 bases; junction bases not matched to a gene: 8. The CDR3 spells CASSAAGTSGLDTQYF. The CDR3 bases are TGTGCCAGCAGCGCCGCCGGGACTAGCGGGTTGGATACGCAGTATTTT.

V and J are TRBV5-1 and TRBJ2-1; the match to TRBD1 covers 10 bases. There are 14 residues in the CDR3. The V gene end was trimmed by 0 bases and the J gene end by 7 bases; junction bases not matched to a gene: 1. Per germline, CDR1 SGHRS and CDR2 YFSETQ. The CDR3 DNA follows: TGCGCCAGCAGCTTGGGACAGGGGGCAAATGAGCAGTTCTTC. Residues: CASSLGQGANEQFF.